This entry describes one TCR beta chain. Its antigen is as yet unknown. This entry belongs to a study of T cell responses to AZD1222 COVID-19 vaccine. Study overall: Doses given second, at about 4 or about 12 weeks, were pooled.

Some clones are missing from TCRdb's copy, which holds only in-frame ones; the method was immunoSEQ multiplex PCR. Among about 60,000 clones listed, 84% were seen once. The study, taken as a whole, reports: Donors in the cohort were predominantly white British and more often female, and clonal diversity was possibly underestimated. Spike-specific TCRs gained breadth and depth after people received two AZD1222 doses.

Trimming cost V 7 bases and J 0 bases, with 11 bases left between them. The CDR3 is 14 amino acids. CDR1 is SNHLY and CDR2 is FYNNEI in the germline V gene. The V call is TRBV2, the J call TRBJ2-3; no reliable D call. The TCR comes from an adult in good health. Here the sequenced sample was peripheral blood, taken on day 0 of AZD1222 vaccination. The CDR3 here is CASKGSPSTDTQYF. The CDR3 bases are TGTGCCAGCAAGGGCAGCCCTAGCACAGATACGCAGTATTTT. The variable domain in full, completed from reference TRBV2 and TRBJ2-3, reads EPEVTQTPSHQVTQMGQEVILRCVPISNHLYFYWYRQILGQKVEFLVSFYNNEISEKSEIFDDQFSVERPDGSNFTLKIRSTKLEDSAMYFCASKGSPSTDTQYFGPGTRLTVL.